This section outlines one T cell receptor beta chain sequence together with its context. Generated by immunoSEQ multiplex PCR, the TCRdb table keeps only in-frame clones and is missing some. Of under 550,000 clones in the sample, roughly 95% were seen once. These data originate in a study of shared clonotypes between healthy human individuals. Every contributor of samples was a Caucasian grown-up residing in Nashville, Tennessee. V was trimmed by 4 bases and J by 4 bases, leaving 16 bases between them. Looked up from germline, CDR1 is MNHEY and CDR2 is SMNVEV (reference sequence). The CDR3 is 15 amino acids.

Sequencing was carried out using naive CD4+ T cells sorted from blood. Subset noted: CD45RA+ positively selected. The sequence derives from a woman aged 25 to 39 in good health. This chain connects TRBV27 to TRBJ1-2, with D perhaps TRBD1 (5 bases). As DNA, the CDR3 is TGTGCCAGCAGTTCAACGGGGACGGGGATCTATGGCTACACCTTC. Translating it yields CASSSTGTGIYGYTF.